Listed below are T cell receptor beta chains from one sample, sequenced in a study of blood T cell repertoires in COVID-19. Assay used: immunoSEQ multiplex PCR; TCRdb lists only in-frame clones, some missing. The data show about 120,000 clones, about four fifths seen once. Sequencing was carried out using peripheral blood. Source of these receptors: a human donor in a cohort sampled during active COVID-19. Each CDR3 is given with its conserved first and last residue. The order of the fields is CDR3 protein, CDR3 DNA, V gene, J gene, D gene, clone size. A D gene is named only where the DNA matches it firmly. The size entry is marked missing in some rows and otherwise reads once, few, many or a size class.

CASSLLAGGEGTDTQYF	TGTGCCAGCAGCTTACTCGCGGGGGGGGAGGGCACAGATACGCAGTATTTT	TRBV7-9	TRBJ2-3	TRBD2	NA
CASSFQAGLGETQYF	TGTGCCAGCAGCTTCCAAGCGGGACTTGGAGAGACCCAGTACTTC	TRBV7-2	TRBJ2-5	TRBD2	NA
CASSVVQGGTDTQYF	TGTGCCAGCAGCGTAGTGCAGGGTGGGACAGATACGCAGTATTTT	TRBV9	TRBJ2-3	NA	NA
CASSQDGRVPETQYF	TGTGCCAGCAGCCAAGACGGCAGGGTTCCGGAGACCCAGTACTTC	TRBV3-1/TRBV3-2	TRBJ2-5	NA	NA
CASSERRENTEAFF	TGCGCCAGCAGTGAAAGACGGGAGAACACTGAAGCTTTCTTT	TRBV10-1	TRBJ1-1	NA	NA
CASSLKERGVYQETQYF	TGTGCCAGCAGCTTAAAGGAGCGGGGGGTCTACCAAGAGACCCAGTACTTC	TRBV13	TRBJ2-5	TRBD2	once
CASSLFSPGDTEAFF	TGTGCCAGCAGCTTATTCTCCCCCGGGGACACTGAAGCTTTCTTT	TRBV7-8	TRBJ1-1	NA	NA
CAISESGGAGNQPQHF	TGTGCCATCAGTGAGTCCGGCGGGGCGGGCAATCAGCCCCAGCATTTT	TRBV10-3	TRBJ1-5	NA	NA
CASSIPGQGSNEQFF	TGTGCCAGCAGTATACCGGGACAGGGGTCCAATGAGCAGTTCTTC	TRBV6-5	TRBJ2-1	TRBD1	few
CASSFSGARGDTQYF	TGTGCCAGCAGCTTCAGCGGGGCCCGGGGAGATACGCAGTATTTT	TRBV27	TRBJ2-3	TRBD2	NA
CASSRLAEGQRAFF	TGTGCCAGCAGCAGACTAGCGGAGGGACAACGAGCTTTCTTT	TRBV6-6	TRBJ1-1	NA	NA
CASNQGQRQPQHF	TGTGCCAGCAACCAGGGACAAAGGCAGCCCCAGCATTTT	TRBV2	TRBJ1-5	NA	many
CSAKGVGEQFF	TGCAGTGCTAAAGGGGTAGGTGAGCAGTTCTTC	TRBV20-1	TRBJ2-1	NA	NA
CASSPLTGPYEQYF	TGTGCCAGCAGCCCACTGACAGGGCCCTACGAGCAGTACTTC	TRBV3-1/TRBV3-2	TRBJ2-7	TRBD1	NA
CASSLAGTRDTQYF	TGTGCCAGCAGCTTAGCGGGGACTAGAGATACGCAGTATTTT	TRBV7-9	TRBJ2-3	TRBD2	NA
CASSLTGGASSGANVLTF	TGCGCCAGCAGCCTGACAGGGGGCGCCTCCTCTGGGGCCAACGTCCTGACTTTC	TRBV5-1	TRBJ2-6	TRBD1	NA
CASSRTGPNSPLHF	TGTGCCAGCAGCCGGACAGGCCCTAATTCACCCCTCCACTTT	TRBV11-3	TRBJ1-6	TRBD1	NA
CASSQTGGPLHF	TGTGCCAGCAGCCAGACAGGTGGACCCCTCCACTTT	TRBV7-9	TRBJ1-6	NA	NA
CAIRGDRVTDTGELFF	TGTGCCATCAGGGGGGACAGGGTGACGGACACCGGGGAGCTGTTTTTT	TRBV10-3	TRBJ2-2	TRBD1	NA
CASREPSGANVLTF	TGTGCCAGTAGGGAGCCATCTGGGGCCAACGTCCTGACTTTC	TRBV19	TRBJ2-6	NA	NA
CASSLGQIPNQPQHF	TGTGCCAGCAGTTTGGGACAGATACCCAATCAGCCCCAGCATTTT	TRBV6-2/TRBV6-3	TRBJ1-5	TRBD1	NA
CASSDWRGPYEQYF	TGTGCCAGCAGTGACTGGAGGGGCCCCTACGAGCAGTACTTC	TRBV6-4	TRBJ2-7	NA	NA
CASSLRYQETQYF	TGTGCCAGCAGCCTCCGGTACCAAGAGACCCAGTACTTC	TRBV14	TRBJ2-5	NA	NA
CASSFLGTGRNEQFF	TGTGCCAGCAGCTTTCTAGGGACAGGGAGGAATGAGCAGTTCTTC	TRBV11-2	TRBJ2-1	TRBD1	NA
CASSRGTSGEPSYYEQYF	TGTGCCAGCAGTCGAGGGACTAGCGGGGAGCCCTCCTACTACGAGCAGTACTTC	TRBV14	TRBJ2-7	TRBD2	NA
CASRLGPTNYGYTF	TGTGCCAGCAGACTGGGGCCTACCAACTATGGCTACACCTTC	TRBV7-2	TRBJ1-2	NA	few
CASRGTSGGTDTQYF	TGTGCCAGCAGAGGGACTAGCGGGGGGACAGATACGCAGTATTTT	TRBV28	TRBJ2-3	TRBD2	NA
CASRKEAHEQYF	TGTGCCAGCAGGAAGGAGGCCCACGAGCAGTACTTC	TRBV12-3/TRBV12-4	TRBJ2-7	NA	once
CASSPVRGLGTYEQYF	TGTGCCAGCAGCCCGGTGCGCGGGCTTGGAACCTACGAGCAGTACTTC	TRBV7-2	TRBJ2-7	NA	once
CASTRQGDTGELFF	TGTGCCAGTACGCGGCAGGGGGACACCGGGGAGCTGTTTTTT	TRBV19	TRBJ2-2	TRBD1	once
CASTRGTGGNSPLHF	TGTGCCAGCACCAGGGGGACCGGGGGAAATTCACCCCTCCACTTT	TRBV19	TRBJ1-6	TRBD1	NA
CASRPRGGPSVSANYGYTF	TGTGCCAGCAGACCTCGCGGGGGGCCATCGGTCTCAGCTAACTATGGCTACACCTTC	TRBV6-2/TRBV6-3	TRBJ1-2	NA	NA
CATSREQVSSSYEQYF	TGTGCCACCAGCAGAGAGCAGGTCTCCTCCTCCTACGAGCAGTACTTC	TRBV15	TRBJ2-7	NA	NA
CASSLESSYTGELFF	TGTGCCAGCAGTTTGGAATCTAGTTACACCGGGGAGCTGTTTTTT	TRBV28	TRBJ2-2	NA	NA
CASSYQGHYGYTF	TGTGCCAGCAGTTACCAGGGGCACTATGGCTACACCTTC	TRBV6-2/TRBV6-3	TRBJ1-2	NA	NA
CASSSDSASSYEQYF	TGTGCCAGTAGTAGTGACAGCGCTAGCTCCTACGAGCAGTACTTC	TRBV19	TRBJ2-7	NA	NA
CASSLSSGRGGATDTQYF	TGTGCCAGCAGCTTGAGCAGTGGGAGAGGGGGGGCCACAGATACGCAGTATTTT	TRBV5-5	TRBJ2-3	NA	NA
CASSEAVSGALSNQPQHF	TGTGCCAGCAGTGAAGCGGTATCAGGGGCCTTGAGCAATCAGCCCCAGCATTTT	TRBV6-1	TRBJ1-5	NA	NA
CASSPQTSGGKETQYF	TGTGCCAGCAGCCCCCAGACTAGCGGGGGAAAAGAGACCCAGTACTTC	TRBV7-9	TRBJ2-5	TRBD2	NA
CASRGQVDTEAFF	TGTGCCAGCAGGGGGCAGGTGGACACTGAAGCTTTCTTT	TRBV7-8	TRBJ1-1	NA	NA
CASTLTGGSTNEQFF	TGTGCCAGCACCCTCACAGGGGGAAGTACCAATGAGCAGTTCTTC	TRBV6-5	TRBJ2-1	TRBD1	few